The sequence of this TCR beta chain was determined in a study of OX40 agonist ivuxolimab in advanced cancers. Here immunoSEQ multiplex PCR was the method, and the copy in TCRdb shows in-frame clones only, minus some. The repertoire holds about 48,000 clones, with 79% as singletons. In germline, CDR1 is LGHNA, CDR2 YNFKEQ. The CDR3 covers 14 residues. Deletions cut 10 bases from V and 2 bases from J, with 17 bases between. The sequences come from CD4+ or CD8+ T cells sorted from blood, collected in a trial of the OX40 agonist ivuxolimab. The TCR comes from an adult with an advanced solid tumor such as melanoma, head and neck, liver or kidney cancer. The chain joins TRBV4-2 to TRBJ1-1; a weak D match, TRBD1 (5 bases). CDR3 loop: CATRLGVTNTEAFF. In nucleotides, the CDR3 is TGTGCCACGCGGTTGGGGGTTACTAACACTGAAGCTTTCTTT.